What follows describes a single T cell receptor (beta chain). Its specificity is not known. This sample is drawn from a study of siplizumab effects on memory and regulatory T cells. Overall study results and limits: Few alloreactive clones mapped to unstimulated subsets. Naive-or-memory phenotypes were unassignable for roughly 80-97% of proliferating CD4+ or CD8+ clones. Tregs that proliferated in siplizumab cultures did not have their suppressive function confirmed.

Produced via immunoSEQ multiplex PCR; TCRdb's table is partial and in-frame only. The sample has around 100,000 clones, roughly 90% seen once; the top ten hold roughly 1.1%. The sequencing input was CD4+ T cells sorted from blood. This clonotype was obtained from a human donor in good health.

DNA of the CDR3: TGTGCCAGCAGCCAGGGGGGACTAGCGGGAGGGGAGCAGTTCTTC. Translating gives CASSQGGLAGGEQFF. V usage is TRBV4-2 and J usage is TRBJ2-1, with 16 bases fitting TRBD2. Germline assignment: CDR1 LGHNA and CDR2 YNFKEQ. This CDR3 comprises 15 residues. With V trimmed by 3 bases and J by 10 bases, 3 bases remained unmatched.